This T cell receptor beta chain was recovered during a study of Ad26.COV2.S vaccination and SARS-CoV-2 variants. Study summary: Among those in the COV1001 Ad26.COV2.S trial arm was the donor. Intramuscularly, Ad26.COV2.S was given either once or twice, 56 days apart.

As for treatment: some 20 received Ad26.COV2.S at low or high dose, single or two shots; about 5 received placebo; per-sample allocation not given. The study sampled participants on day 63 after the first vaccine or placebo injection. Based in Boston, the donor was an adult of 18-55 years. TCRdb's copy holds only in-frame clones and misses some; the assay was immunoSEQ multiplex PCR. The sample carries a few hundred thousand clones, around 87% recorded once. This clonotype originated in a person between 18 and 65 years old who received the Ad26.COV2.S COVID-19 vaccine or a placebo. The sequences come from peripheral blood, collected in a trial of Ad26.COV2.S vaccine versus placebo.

The CDR3 nucleotides read TGCGCCAGCGCATTCTCGGGACAGGGGGGCAATGAGCAGTTCTTC. Translated: CASAFSGQGGNEQFF. The chain combines TRBV5-1 with TRBJ2-1, with 11 bases aligning to TRBD1. CDR3 length: 15 residues. With V trimmed by 7 bases and J by 6 bases, 9 bases remained unmatched. In germline, CDR1 is SGHRS, CDR2 YFSETQ.